The present TCR beta chain was sequenced within a study of blood T cell repertoires in COVID-19. A single count supports this clone. This table comes from immunoSEQ multiplex PCR, and its TCRdb copy is limited to in-frame clones, with some not included. The table records approximately 170,000 clones, more than 85% of them present only once. CDR1 is MNHEY, CDR2 SVGAGI, per germline. The CDR3 is 15 residues long. V was clipped by 2 bases and J by 4 bases; unmatched bases: 3. The clonotype originates from a young man with acute or convalescent COVID-19. The specimen was peripheral blood. The rearrangement uses TRBV6-5 and TRBJ1-1; 11 bases map to TRBD1. The CDR3 loop reads CASSYAGTGGTEAFF. For the CDR3, the DNA is TGTGCCAGCAGTTACGCCGGGACAGGGGGCACTGAAGCTTTCTTT.